One sample yielded the 22 T cell receptor beta chains listed below, sequenced in a study of T-cell reconstitution after alpha-beta-depleted transplantation in children. Preparation of the TCRbeta library used unique molecular identifiers. MiXCR was run by TCRdb on the PCR reads, yielding one entry per CDR3 protein. The data show 700,000 to 950,000 distinct CDR3 sequences, around 15% seen once. Sequencing used PBMCs, mostly from graft donor cells, obtained 360 days after TCRalphabeta/CD19-depleted stem cell transplant. These receptors were collected from a male patient younger than 18 who had a stem cell transplant for acute lymphoblastic leukemia, so the T cells may come from the graft donor.

This clonotype was detected only a few times. The chain employs TRBV14 and TRBJ2-1, with 9 bases fitting TRBD1. Germline loops: CDR1 SGHDN, CDR2 FVKESK. V was clipped by 5 bases and J by 12 bases; unmatched bases: 5. The length of the CDR3 is 12 residues. The CDR3 coding sequence is TGTGCCAGCAGCGTTGGGACAGGGATGCAGTTCTTC. Protein: CASSVGTGMQFF.

This clonotype was counted between two and nine times. The V and J genes are TRBV20-1 and TRBJ2-7; D is uncertain. V was trimmed by 5 bases and J by 2 bases, leaving 16 bases between them. Germline assignment: CDR1 DFQATT and CDR2 SNEGSKA (reference sequence). The length of the CDR3 is 14 residues. CDR3 in amino acids: CSAFKNGPPYEQYF. DNA of the CDR3: TGCAGTGCTTTTAAGAATGGACCCCCCTACGAGCAGTACTTC.

This clonotype was counted between two and nine times. V is TRBV3-1 and J is TRBJ1-1; D ambiguous. The CDR3 spans 14 residues. Per the germline V gene, CDR1 is LGHDT and CDR2 is YNNKEL (reference sequence). Trimming pared 4 bases from V and 1 base from J, leaving 10 bases between. CDR3 DNA: TGTGCCAGCAGCCGGAGGGAAAAGAACACTGAAGCTTTCTTT. It specifies CASSRREKNTEAFF.

Ten or more counts support this clonotype. The chain carries TRBV7-9 and TRBJ2-3; 8 bases agree with TRBD2. The CDR3 contains 16 residues. Germline-derived CDR1 and CDR2 are SEHNR and FQNEAQ (reference sequence). V was clipped by 5 bases and J by 2 bases; unmatched bases: 9. The CDR3 loop reads CASSTLLAAPTDTQYF. The CDR3 nucleotides are TGTGCCAGCAGCACCCTACTAGCGGCGCCCACAGATACGCAGTATTTT.

The rearrangement links TRBV12-3 or TRBV12-4 to TRBJ2-7; TRBD1 is a possible D gene (5 bases). The V and J ends lost 3 bases and 3 bases respectively, with 12 bases between them. This CDR3 has 14 amino acids. The CDR3 sequence is CASSLQGPFYEQYF. CDR3 DNA sequence: TGTGCCAGCAGTTTGCAGGGCCCTTTCTACGAGCAGTACTTC.

This chain uses TRBV7-6 with TRBJ1-4; D is ambiguous. This CDR3 comprises 15 residues. Germline V gives CDR1 SGHVS, CDR2 FNYEAQ. V lost 5 bases to trimming and J lost 5 bases, with 15 bases between them. CDR3 region: CASSKSGSTNEKLFF. In nucleotides, the CDR3 is TGTGCCAGCAGCAAGTCCGGGAGTACAAATGAAAAACTGTTTTTT.

This chain joins TRBV5-1 and TRBJ2-2; D possibly corresponds to TRBD2 (5 bases). The length of the CDR3 is 16 residues. Trimming cost V 0 bases and J 1 base, with 10 bases left between them. CDR1 and CDR2 from the germline V gene are SGHRS and YFSETQ. CDR3 sequence reads: CASSLEGGLNTGELFF. In DNA form, the CDR3 reads TGCGCCAGCAGCTTGGAAGGCGGGTTGAACACCGGGGAGCTGTTTTTT.

The table lists this clonotype with many counts. The V gene is TRBV10-3, the J gene TRBJ2-2; 8 positions match TRBD1. Germline lookup yields CDR1 ENHRY and CDR2 SYGVKD. J was trimmed by 6 bases and V by 10 bases; bases with no gene match: 7. This CDR3 has 13 residues. The CDR3 is CATRTGSAGELFF. For the CDR3, the DNA is TGTGCCACCAGGACAGGGTCAGCCGGGGAGCTGTTTTTT.

This clonotype was seen a few times. This chain connects TRBV12-3 or TRBV12-4 to TRBJ1-5, with 9 bases matching TRBD1. The CDR3 covers 16 residues. V was pared by 5 bases and J by 3 bases, with 8 bases of the junction left unmatched. CDR3 loop: CASSPSDRGYNQPQHF. CDR3 bases: TGTGCCAGCAGTCCCAGCGACAGGGGGTACAATCAGCCCCAGCATTTT.

This chain links TRBV7-7 with TRBJ2-1; perhaps TRBD2 as D (5 bases). Between the trimmed V and J ends, which lost 3 bases and 9 bases, there was a span of 21 bases. CDR1 SSHAT and CDR2 FNYEAQ come from the germline V gene (reference sequence). The CDR3 spans 16 residues. DNA for the CDR3: TGTGCCAGCAGCTTTGAGTCGGGTCGGGGTTTGGGTGAGCAGTTCTTC. Translation: CASSFESGRGLGEQFF.

A few counts support this clonotype. The chain's CDR3 is CASSHPVSEQFF. Here the CDR3 DNA reads TGCGCCAGCAGCCACCCCGTCAGTGAGCAGTTCTTC. This chain connects TRBV4-1 to TRBJ2-1; D unresolved. Germline V gene sequence: CDR1 MGHRA, CDR2 YSYEKL. Between the trimmed V and J ends, which lost 3 bases and 9 bases, there was a span of 9 bases. The CDR3 contains 12 residues.

This clonotype was detected many times. V and J are TRBV20-1 and TRBJ2-7; 8 bases map to TRBD1. Per germline, CDR1 DFQATT and CDR2 SNEGSKA (reference sequence). Germline trimming cut 0 bases from V and 3 bases from J; bases unmatched to any gene: 13. The CDR3 has 17 residues. CDR3 nucleotides: TGCAGTGCTAGAGATCAGGGCAGGGGGCGCGAAGGCTACGAGCAGTACTTC. Protein: CSARDQGRGREGYEQYF.

The sample holds a few counts of this clonotype. This chain connects TRBV30 to TRBJ2-7; 9 bases are shared with TRBD1. CDR3 length equals 15 residues. Germline-derived CDR1 and CDR2 are GTSNPN and SVGIG (reference sequence). The V and J ends lost 3 bases and 3 bases, in that order; junction bases with no gene match: 9. Here the CDR3 DNA reads TGTGCCTGGAGACAGGGACAGGGTCGGCTCTACGAGCAGTACTTC. Its translation is CAWRQGQGRLYEQYF.

The rearrangement joins TRBV5-1 to TRBJ2-1; D unclear. The V end lost 4 bases, the J end lost 12 bases, and 11 bases lay between the germline ends. Germline V gene data show CDR1 as SGHRS and CDR2 as YFSETQ. The CDR3 is made up of 11 amino acids. This chain's CDR3 is CASSDYFGQFF. DNA of the CDR3: TGCGCCAGCAGCGATTATTTTGGGCAGTTCTTC.

This clonotype was detected many times. V gene TRBV29-1 combines with J gene TRBJ2-7, with unresolved D. V was clipped by 3 bases and J by 4 bases, with 7 bases between them. The V gene's germline CDR1 is SQVTM and CDR2 ANQGSEA. The CDR3 runs to 11 residues. CDR3 coding DNA: TGCAGCGTTGATAAGGGTTACGAGCAGTACTTC. This gives the protein CSVDKGYEQYF.

The chain links TRBV7-3 to TRBJ2-5; TRBD1 agrees at 8 bases. Trimming cost V 6 bases and J 0 bases; bases outside gene matches: 3. Germline V gene data show CDR1 as SGHTA and CDR2 as FQGTGA. The length of the CDR3 is 14 residues. The CDR3 sequence: CASSHRGDQETQYF. CDR3 DNA sequence: TGTGCCAGCAGTCACAGGGGGGACCAAGAGACCCAGTACTTC.

This chain connects TRBV5-1 to TRBJ2-1; 8 bases match TRBD2. Germline V CDR1 and CDR2: SGHRS, YFSETQ. The CDR3 contains 15 residues. V was clipped by 5 bases and J by 6 bases; unmatched bases: 10. CDR3 residues: CASSLAGGGINEQFF. CDR3 coding DNA: TGCGCCAGCAGTCTGGCGGGCGGGGGGATCAATGAGCAGTTCTTC.

This clonotype was seen more than once but under ten times. This chain joins TRBV6-5 and TRBJ2-4; 8 nucleotides align to TRBD1. The CDR3 loop spans 16 amino acids. J was trimmed by 3 bases and V by 0 bases; bases with no gene match: 4. Germline V gene lookup returns CDR1 MNHEY and CDR2 SVGAGI. The CDR3 DNA sequence: TGTGCCAGCAGTTACTCACAGGGGGGAGGCAAAAACATTCAGTACTTC. Its translation: CASSYSQGGGKNIQYF.

The CDR3 sequence is CASRAETWGVSYEQYF. In nucleotides, the CDR3 is TGTGCCAGCAGAGCTGAAACGTGGGGGGTCAGCTACGAGCAGTACTTC. The chain is built from TRBV12-3 or TRBV12-4 and TRBJ2-7; D possibly corresponds to TRBD2 (6 bases). The CDR3 runs 16 residues. V was clipped by 6 bases and J by 3 bases, with 21 bases between them.

The V call is TRBV4-2, the J call TRBJ2-1; D assignment may be TRBD1 or TRBD2 (5 bases each). V was pared by 0 bases and J by 10 bases, with 16 bases between. CDR1 is LGHNA and CDR2 is YNFKEQ in the germline V gene. The CDR3 sequence is 15 residues long. The CDR3 sequence is CASSQDRASPKEQFF. DNA for the CDR3: TGTGCCAGCAGCCAAGACAGGGCTAGCCCCAAGGAGCAGTTCTTC.

In this sample, this clonotype turned up a few times. The chain links TRBV20-1 to TRBJ2-1; the match to TRBD2 covers 14 bases. Losses at the gene ends were 5 bases for V and 9 bases for J; bases not matched to a gene: 12. Germline V lookup: CDR1 DFQATT, CDR2 SNEGSKA (reference sequence). The CDR3 is made up of 16 amino acids. The CDR3 region is CSAPTSGRASLFEQFF. The CDR3, as DNA: TGCAGTGCTCCGACTAGCGGGAGGGCCTCCTTATTTGAGCAGTTCTTC.

This chain links TRBV13 with TRBJ2-2; tentative D call: TRBD1 (6 bases). The CDR3 sequence is 17 residues long. Germline CDR1 and CDR2: PRHDT and FYEKMQ (reference sequence). The germline V and J ends were trimmed by 5 bases and 4 bases, with 20 bases remaining between them. The CDR3 DNA sequence: TGTGCCAGCAGCGTCCTCACTGGGACAAGACTCACCGGGGAGCTGTTTTTT. Amino acid sequence: CASSVLTGTRLTGELFF.